A selection of T cell receptor beta chains follows, all from one sample in a study of T cell changes during pregnancy in multiple sclerosis. Assay used: immunoSEQ multiplex PCR; TCRdb lists only in-frame clones, some missing. Here the sample spans 30,000 or so clones, about 92% being singletons. The sequences come from CD8+ T cells from peripheral blood mononuclear cells, collected in the first trimester of pregnancy. These receptors were obtained from a female donor with multiple sclerosis, enrolled in a pregnancy study. CDR3s include the opening cysteine and the closing phenylalanine or tryptophan. The D gene is left open where the match is weak.

>TRBV27|TRBJ2-7|.
CASSLLGGEQYF
>TRBV27|TRBJ2-3|.
CASSFYGSTDTQYF
>TRBV9|TRBJ2-1|.
CASSVSRTAYNEQFF
>TRBV5-4|TRBJ1-3|.
CAGSPPDGNTIYF
>TRBV6-1|TRBJ2-1|TRBD2
CASSEEGLSGPYEQFF
>TRBV5-6|TRBJ2-7|TRBD2
CASSFPSSGVYEQYF
>TRBV27|TRBJ2-7|TRBD2
CASSPELAGVYEQYF
>TRBV10-1|TRBJ2-3|.
CASSELSVTDTQYF
>TRBV5-1|TRBJ1-5|.
CASSLSVGEKPQHF
>TRBV19|TRBJ2-1|TRBD2
CASSDLAGVGNEQFF
>TRBV10-2|TRBJ2-3|.
CASSDRQTDTQYF
>TRBV2|TRBJ1-1|.
CASSPTDLNTEAFF
>TRBV27|TRBJ1-5|TRBD1
CASSLSPTGGAYSNQPQHF
>TRBV27|TRBJ1-5|TRBD1
CASSWTGWANQPQHF
>TRBV18|TRBJ2-1|TRBD2
CASSPLGRTLGEQFF
>TRBV27|TRBJ2-1|TRBD2
CASSFASGGYNEQFF
>TRBV4-1|TRBJ2-1|TRBD2
CASTPGLADLSSYNEQFF
>TRBV5-1|TRBJ2-7|.
CASSLSSSYEQYF
>TRBV28|TRBJ2-7|.
CASSLVPGLSYEQYF
>TRBV2|TRBJ2-3|TRBD1
CASNVQGYRTDTQYF
>TRBV5-6|TRBJ2-5|.
CASSFGTLQETQYF
>TRBV7-9|TRBJ1-2|.
CASSLAGSRALDGYTF
>TRBV11-1|TRBJ2-5|TRBD1
CASSPGDAGTGHQETQYF
>TRBV27|TRBJ2-1|TRBD2
CASSAGTSGKNEQFF
>TRBV19|.|.
CASSAGSPYEQYF
>TRBV5-1|TRBJ1-1|.
CASSGGLSNTEAFF
>TRBV7-9|TRBJ1-1|TRBD1
CASSIGTGEAFF
>TRBV27|TRBJ2-5|.
CASAYTGSETQYF
>TRBV27|TRBJ2-1|TRBD2
CASSESGSSYNEQFF
>TRBV7-9|TRBJ2-7|.
CASDSGSYEQYF
>TRBV2|TRBJ2-1|.
CASSSYRPYDNEQFF
>TRBV11-2|TRBJ2-7|TRBD2
CASSSPGLGLHEQYF
>TRBV5-1|TRBJ2-5|TRBD2
CASTLGGGLQETQYF